Below are 12 T cell receptor beta chains sequenced from a single sample in a study of metastatic and nonmetastatic thyroid tumors (TCRdb year 2020). Library preparation was by PCR. The sequencer listed for this sample is Illumina HiSeq 4000. The raw public reads went through TCRdb reprocessing: fastp at Q25, MiXCR clone calling, in-frame beta chains kept. The sample yields 70,000 or so clones; more than 13% were counted once. The biggest ten clones account for approximately 7% of the sample. No treatment had been received by any patient before thyroid surgery. The sample comprised blood. The source is a male donor with papillary thyroid cancer or a benign thyroid nodule (not recorded which). Some clones in this sample may be carry-over from other donors' samples.

Many counts were recorded for this clone. J is TRBJ2-5 and V is TRBV28; D is undetermined. The CDR3 is 13 amino acids. The V gene's germline CDR1 is MDHEN and CDR2 SYDVKM. Trimming removed 2 bases at V and 0 bases at J, with 4 bases between. The CDR3 coding sequence is TGTGCCAGCAGTTTAGGTAACCAAGAGACCCAGTACTTC. It yields the protein CASSLGNQETQYF.

The table lists this clone with a few counts. The chain combines TRBV6-5 with TRBJ2-1, with 10 positions matching TRBD2. Trimming at V came to 4 bases and at J to 8 bases, leaving 11 bases not matched to a gene. Germline V gene sequence: CDR1 MNHEY, CDR2 SVGAGI. This CDR3 spans 16 amino acids. CDR3 in DNA: TGTGCCAGCAGTTCCGGACTAGCGGTCTCTAGGGATGAGCAGTTCTTC. Amino acid sequence: CASSSGLAVSRDEQFF.

In this sample, this clone turned up many times. This rearrangement joins TRBV11-2 to TRBJ1-1; 8 bases fit TRBD1. The CDR3 covers 14 residues. V shed 2 bases, J shed 5 bases, and the junction held 4 bases outside the gene matches. Germline CDR1 SGHAT, CDR2 FQNNGV. CDR3 bases: TGTGCCAGCAGCTTATCGGACAGGGTTACTGAAGCTTTCTTT. Residues: CASSLSDRVTEAFF.

There are many counts of this clone. This chain connects TRBV3-1 to TRBJ2-1, with TRBD2 matching 7 bases. The CDR3 consists of 13 residues. Trimming took 1 base from V and 7 from J; bases not matched to a gene: 1. Germline V gene data show CDR1 as LGHDT and CDR2 as YNNKEL (reference sequence). The CDR3 bases are TGTGCCAGCAGCCAAGTACTAGCGAATGAGCAGTTCTTC. Amino acid sequence: CASSQVLANEQFF.

This rearrangement joins TRBV5-1 to TRBJ2-1; the match to TRBD1 covers 9 bases. Per the germline V gene, CDR1 is SGHRS and CDR2 is YFSETQ. This CDR3 has 19 amino acids. V lost 2 bases and J lost 4; bases outside the gene matches: 16. DNA for the CDR3: TGCGCCAGCAGCTTTTTAGGTGGGAGCGGGACAGGGTCATACAATGAGCAGTTCTTC. As protein: CASSFLGGSGTGSYNEQFF.

Relative to its sample, this clone is medium-sized. The CDR3 loop reads CAWSITSYGYTF. The CDR3 nucleotides read TGTGCCTGGAGTATTACTAGCTATGGCTACACCTTC. V usage is TRBV30 and J usage is TRBJ1-2; no firm D call. Germline V gene sequence: CDR1 GTSNPN, CDR2 SVGIG (reference sequence). The CDR3 covers 12 residues. Trimming stripped 2 bases from V and 4 bases from J, with 8 bases between.

This clone was found many times. This sequence joins TRBV19 and TRBJ2-1, with D unclear. This CDR3 has 11 amino acids. V was clipped by 4 bases and J by 10 bases, with 8 bases between them. Germline CDR1 is LNHDA and CDR2 is SQIVND (reference sequence). CDR3 coding DNA: TGTGCCAGTAGTAATACTGAGGAGCAGTTCTTC. Amino acid sequence: CASSNTEEQFF.

This clone was seen many times. Here the CDR3 DNA reads TGTGCCAGCAGCCGACAGGGCCCCTCTAAAAACATTCAGTACTTC. It translates to CASSRQGPSKNIQYF. The V and J genes are TRBV6-2 or TRBV6-3 and TRBJ2-4; TRBD1 matches at 7 bases. V lost 6 bases and J lost 4; bases outside the gene matches: 9. Germline CDR1 and CDR2: MNHEY and SVGEGT. CDR3 length: 15 residues.

The table lists this clone with many counts. The gene calls are TRBV3-1 and TRBJ1-4; 7 bases are a match to TRBD1. After removal of 3 bases from V and 6 bases from J, the junction contained 4 bases not matched to a gene. The CDR3 runs 14 residues. Looked up from germline, CDR1 is LGHDT and CDR2 is YNNKEL (reference sequence). This CDR3 reads CASSQYGTDEKLFF. CDR3 DNA: TGTGCCAGCAGCCAGTACGGGACAGATGAAAAACTGTTTTTT.

This clone came up many times. The chain joins TRBV20-1 to TRBJ2-7, with D perhaps TRBD2 (5 bases). The CDR3 length is 14 residues. V gave up 0 bases and J gave up 5 bases, with 14 bases separating them. Germline assignment: CDR1 DFQATT and CDR2 SNEGSKA (reference sequence). This CDR3 reads CSARDWLAGDEQYF. The CDR3 DNA follows: TGCAGTGCTAGAGATTGGCTAGCCGGCGACGAGCAGTACTTC.

This clone appeared a single time. Being one base from a much bigger clone, this may be a read error. This chain uses TRBV9 with TRBJ2-5; 7 bases match TRBD2. Germline assignment: CDR1 SGDLS and CDR2 YYNGEE. J was trimmed by 3 bases and V by 4 bases; bases with no gene match: 9. The CDR3 sequence is 15 residues long. The CDR3 DNA sequence: TGTGCCAGCAGCTTAGGAATCAGCGGGGAAGAGACCCAGTACTTC. This gives the protein CASSLGISGEETQYF.

This clone was found many times. The chain has TRBV6-4 and TRBJ2-1; 13 nucleotides agree with TRBD2. J gave up 6 bases and V 10 bases, and 6 bases lay outside the gene matches. The CDR3 runs 14 residues. CDR1 and CDR2 (germline): MRHNA, SNTAGT. In DNA form, the CDR3 reads TGTGCCACCTCACTAGCGGGAGGGAGCAATGAGCAGTTCTTC. Its translation is CATSLAGGSNEQFF.